One and the same sample provided the 32 T cell receptor beta chains below, sequenced in a study of shared clonotypes between healthy human individuals. Method: immunoSEQ multiplex PCR; TCRdb's copy keeps in-frame clones and lacks some. The sample lists about 2 million clones, about 95% seen once, with under 0.15% in the top ten. Material: naive CD4+ T cells sorted from blood. Subset indicated: CD45RA+ positively selected. The receptors stem from a man between 18 and 35 years old in good health.

The chain links TRBV4-3 to TRBJ1-4; tentatively, D is TRBD1 (5 bases). The germline V gene has CDR1 LGHNA and CDR2 YSLEER. Trimming removed 0 bases from V and 5 bases from J, with 16 bases in between. The CDR3 sequence is 17 residues long. CDR3 sequence (DNA): TGCGCCAGCAGCCAAGATCACACCCCCCGGGGGAATGAAAAACTGTTTTTT. The encoded protein is CASSQDHTPRGNEKLFF.

The gene calls are TRBV10-1 and TRBJ1-2, with D possibly matching TRBD1 (5 bases). CDR1 is WNHNN and CDR2 is SYGVQD in the germline V gene (reference sequence). The CDR3 spans 13 residues. V lost 5 bases, J lost 4 bases, and 11 bases lay in between. CDR3 nucleotides: TGCGCCAGCAGTCCGGGCAGGGCCTATGGCTACACCTTC. This translates into CASSPGRAYGYTF.

Turning to this clone: Other DNA sequences within the sample encode an identical CDR3. The chain joins TRBV5-1 to TRBJ2-2; 14 positions match TRBD2. Trimming took 3 bases from V and 6 from J; bases not matched to a gene: 1. The CDR3 contains 15 residues. The germline CDR1 and CDR2 sequences are SGHRS and YFSETQ. The CDR3 DNA follows: TGCGCCAGCAGCTCGGGACTAGCGGGGGCCGGGGAGCTGTTTTTT. Translation: CASSSGLAGAGELFF.

The chain is built from TRBV6-1 and TRBJ1-2; no clear D gene. CDR3 length: 11 residues. The germline V gene encodes CDR1 MNHNS and CDR2 SASEGT. V lost 6 bases, J lost 8 bases, and 10 bases lay in between. Written as DNA, the CDR3 is TGTGCCAGCAGCAACATGATCGGCTACACCTTC. Amino acids: CASSNMIGYTF.

This chain links TRBV7-9 with TRBJ1-6, with D maybe TRBD1 (6 bases). Trimming removed 0 bases at V and 6 bases at J, with 12 bases between. The CDR3 spans 16 residues. Germline V CDR1 and CDR2: SEHNR, FQNEAQ (reference sequence). CDR3 nucleotide sequence: TGTGCCAGCAGCTTAGCGATGGGGGGGGCTAATTCACCCCTCCACTTT. As protein: CASSLAMGGANSPLHF.

For this clone: The same CDR3 can be traced to other DNA sequences in this sample. The chain employs TRBV27 and TRBJ2-5; the D gene is possibly TRBD2 (5 bases). The germline V gene has CDR1 MNHEY and CDR2 SMNVEV (reference sequence). This CDR3 has 14 residues. V dropped 5 bases and J dropped 5 bases, with 15 bases sitting between them. The CDR3 spells CASSRLAGGETQYF. For the CDR3, the DNA is TGTGCCAGCAGTCGACTCGCGGGCGGGGAGACCCAGTACTTC.

DNA for the CDR3: TGCGCCAGCAGCCATTCTGGGAGATTTGTCGATACGCAGTATTTT. Protein sequence: CASSHSGRFVDTQYF. The J gene is TRBJ2-3, the V gene TRBV4-1, with D maybe TRBD2 (5 bases). The CDR3 sequence is 15 residues long. Germline CDR1 and CDR2: MGHRA and YSYEKL. Trimming took 3 bases from V and 6 from J, leaving 16 bases between them.

The rearrangement uses TRBV2 and TRBJ1-2; maybe TRBD1 (6 bases). This CDR3 is built from 15 residues. Germline V gene data show CDR1 as SNHLY and CDR2 as FYNNEI. V lost 6 bases and J 2 bases, leaving 16 bases between the germline ends. CDR3 amino acids: CASSDQGKENYGYTF. The CDR3 bases are TGTGCCAGCAGCGATCAGGGGAAGGAGAACTATGGCTACACCTTC.

In the case of this clone: A much larger clone sits a single nucleotide away, making a read error possible. Other DNA sequences in the sample encode the same CDR3. The rearrangement uses TRBV30 and TRBJ2-2, with 9 positions matching TRBD1. Germline V gene lookup returns CDR1 GTSNPN and CDR2 SVGIG (reference sequence). V shed 0 bases, J shed 7 bases, and the junction held 18 bases outside the gene matches. The CDR3 runs to 19 residues. This CDR3 reads CAWSVRRPNRGQISGELFF. The CDR3 nucleotides are TGTGCCTGGAGTGTACGTAGGCCAAACAGGGGGCAAATCAGCGGGGAGCTGTTTTTT.

This clone has only one observation. The V gene is TRBV2, the J gene TRBJ2-6; D gene ambiguous. Per germline, CDR1 SNHLY and CDR2 FYNNEI. The V end lost 4 bases, the J end lost 0 bases, and 7 bases lay between the germline ends. The CDR3 contains 15 residues. This CDR3 is CASSGQSSGANVLTF. CDR3 nucleotides: TGTGCCAGCAGTGGCCAGAGCTCTGGGGCCAACGTCCTGACTTTC.

The V gene is TRBV7-2, the J gene TRBJ2-5, with 12 bases fitting TRBD2. Germline CDR1 SGHTA, CDR2 FQGNSA. CDR3 length: 16 amino acids. The V and J ends lost 4 bases and 4 bases, in that order; junction bases with no gene match: 7. CDR3 coding DNA: TGTGCCAGCAGCTCATCGACTAGCGGGAGAGGAGAGACCCAGTACTTC. It translates to CASSSSTSGRGETQYF.

The V and J genes are TRBV9 and TRBJ2-5, with a tentative D call TRBD2 (5 bases). The germline V gene encodes CDR1 SGDLS and CDR2 YYNGEE. There are 17 residues in the CDR3. V lost 4 bases and J lost 2, with 21 bases in between. The CDR3 coding sequence is TGTGCCAGCAGCCGTAGGTTCGGAGGTCTGACACAAGAGACCCAGTACTTC. This sequence encodes CASSRRFGGLTQETQYF.

In this sample, this clone turned up once. Other DNA sequences within the sample encode an identical CDR3. CDR3: CASSRGRGADEQYF. As DNA, the CDR3 is TGTGCCAGCAGTCGAGGACGGGGGGCGGACGAGCAGTACTTC. The genes are TRBV6-5 and TRBJ2-7, with a weak D call TRBD2 (7 bases). The CDR3 loop spans 14 amino acids. Germline CDR1 is MNHEY and CDR2 is SVGAGI. V lost 5 bases to trimming and J lost 5 bases, with 16 bases between them.

This clone has a single count. The sample contains more than one DNA sequence encoding this CDR3. The genes are TRBV30 and TRBJ1-2; D might be TRBD1 (6 bases). This CDR3 spans 11 amino acids. CDR1 is GTSNPN, CDR2 SVGIG, per germline (reference sequence). V lost 0 bases, J lost 7 bases, and 6 bases lay in between. The CDR3 DNA sequence: TGTGCCTGGAGTGTACAGGGTGGCTACACCTTC. It translates to CAWSVQGGYTF. Filled out from reference TRBV30 and TRBJ1-2, the complete variable domain reads SQTIHQWPATLVQPVGSPLSLECTVEGTSNPNLYWYRQAAGRGLQLLFYSVGIGQISSEVPQNLSASRPQDRQFILSSKKLLLSDSGFYLCAWSVQGGYTFGSGTRLTVV.

This sequence joins TRBV4-3 and TRBJ2-7; D unclear. The length of the CDR3 is 14 residues. Germline CDR1 and CDR2: LGHNA and YSLEER. The ends were cut back, 1 base at V and 2 bases at J, with 9 bases in the middle. The CDR3 is CASSQGAATYEQYF. CDR3 coding DNA: TGCGCCAGCAGCCAAGGGGCAGCTACCTACGAGCAGTACTTC.

As for this clone: Other DNA sequences in the same sample also yield this CDR3. The rearrangement links TRBV5-1 to TRBJ2-5; D remains ambiguous. CDR3 size: 14 residues. The germline V gene encodes CDR1 SGHRS and CDR2 YFSETQ. Deletions cut 3 bases from V and 2 bases from J, with 11 bases between. CDR3: CASSSRTAQETQYF. As DNA, the CDR3 is TGCGCCAGCAGCTCTCGGACGGCTCAAGAGACCCAGTACTTC.

The V gene is TRBV7-3, the J gene TRBJ2-2; 10 nucleotides line up with TRBD1. The CDR3 runs to 16 residues. Germline V gene lookup returns CDR1 SGHTA and CDR2 FQGTGA. V was clipped by 1 base and J by 6 bases; unmatched bases: 5. This chain's CDR3 is CASSLMGQGLPGELFF. The CDR3 DNA reads as TGTGCCAGCAGCTTAATGGGACAGGGGTTACCCGGGGAGCTGTTTTTT.

This clone was detected only once. J is TRBJ2-7 and V is TRBV5-1, with D possibly TRBD1 on 5 matching bases. CDR1 SGHRS and CDR2 YFSETQ come from the germline V gene. This CDR3 has 16 amino acids. V lost 0 bases to trimming and J lost 3 bases, with 16 bases between them. The DNA for the CDR3 is TGCGCCAGCAGCTTGGCCACAGGAACCCCTAACTACGAGCAGTACTTC. Its translation: CASSLATGTPNYEQYF.

The chain's CDR3 is CATKAGGAWLEQYF. DNA of the CDR3: TGTGCCACCAAAGCGGGGGGGGCCTGGCTCGAGCAGTACTTC. The rearrangement joins TRBV6-1 to TRBJ2-7, with 10 bases aligning to TRBD2. After removal of 10 bases from V and 6 bases from J, the junction contained 12 bases not matched to a gene. The CDR3 consists of 14 residues. CDR1 and CDR2 from the germline V gene are MNHNS and SASEGT.

The genes are TRBV6-1 and TRBJ2-3, with unresolved D. V gave up 4 bases and J gave up 5 bases, with 10 bases separating them. CDR1 is MNHNS, CDR2 SASEGT, per germline. The CDR3 is made up of 13 amino acids. DNA of the CDR3: TGTGCCAGCAGTGTGAGTGGTGGAGATACGCAGTATTTT. Residues: CASSVSGGDTQYF.

Note on this clone: This likely comes from a read error, as the CDR3 has no conserved phenylalanine or tryptophan at its end. The chain uses TRBV7-2 and TRBJ1-2, with 8 bases aligning to TRBD1. Losses at the gene ends were 3 bases for V and 4 bases for J; bases not matched to a gene: 7. The CDR3 length is 15 residues. Germline V CDR1 and CDR2: SGHTA, FQGNSA. The CDR3 region has the DNA TGTGCCAGCAGCTTCGGACAGGGAAAAGCCTATGGCTACACCCTC. This sequence encodes CASSFGQGKAYGYTL.

The V gene is TRBV5-4, the J gene TRBJ1-4; the D is unclear. The V end lost 4 bases, the J end lost 5 bases, and 15 bases lay between the germline ends. There are 15 residues in the CDR3. The germline gives CDR1 SGHNT, CDR2 YYREEE (reference sequence). CDR3 sequence reads: CASSPGNRENEKLFF. The CDR3 DNA sequence: TGTGCCAGCAGCCCCGGTAACCGAGAGAATGAAAAACTGTTTTTT.

This clone has a single count. The genes are TRBV14 and TRBJ2-7; no clear D. Germline CDR1 SGHDN, CDR2 FVKESK. Trimming removed 1 base from V and 4 bases from J, with 5 bases in between. This CDR3 comprises 12 residues. The CDR3 DNA reads TGTGCCAGCAGCCAAGGGCAATACGAGCAGTACTTC. It translates to CASSQGQYEQYF.

The J gene is TRBJ1-1, the V gene TRBV4-1; 7 nucleotides align to TRBD1. The ends lost 2 bases at V and 4 bases at J; junction bases unmatched: 7. Germline V gene sequence: CDR1 MGHRA, CDR2 YSYEKL. This CDR3 has 15 residues. CDR3 sequence reads: CASSQPGQRGTEAFF. The CDR3 nucleotides are TGCGCCAGCAGCCAACCGGGACAGAGGGGCACTGAAGCTTTCTTT.

V is TRBV2 and J is TRBJ2-5, with D perhaps matching TRBD1 or TRBD2 (6 bases each). Germline V gene lookup returns CDR1 SNHLY and CDR2 FYNNEI. CDR3 length: 17 residues. V was pared by 4 bases and J by 0 bases, with 18 bases between. CDR3 in amino acids: CASSVGGTTTNQETQYF. The DNA of the CDR3 is TGTGCCAGCAGTGTAGGCGGGACAACGACCAACCAAGAGACCCAGTACTTC.

V and J are TRBV2 and TRBJ2-1; no reliable D call. This CDR3 is built from 11 residues. V dropped 8 bases and J dropped 5 bases, with 7 bases sitting between them. Germline CDR1 reads SNHLY; CDR2 reads FYNNEI. CDR3 residues: CASLRNNEQFF. In DNA form, the CDR3 reads TGTGCCAGCCTCAGGAACAATGAGCAGTTCTTC.

The chain has TRBV11-1 and TRBJ2-1; tentative D call: TRBD2 (7 bases). This CDR3 contains 13 residues. Germline V lookup: CDR1 SGHAT, CDR2 FQDESV (reference sequence). V lost 5 bases, J lost 6 bases, and 11 bases lay in between. The CDR3 nucleotides are TGTGCCAGCAGCCTAGGGGGGGTCAATGAGCAGTTCTTC. Encoded protein: CASSLGGVNEQFF.

The chain has TRBV29-1 and TRBJ2-7, with TRBD1 matching 8 bases. Looked up from germline, CDR1 is SQVTM and CDR2 is ANQGSEA. Germline trimming cut 6 bases from V and 2 bases from J; bases unmatched to any gene: 9. There are 14 residues in the CDR3. The CDR3 reads CSVTDREVPYEQYF. In DNA, the CDR3 is TGCAGCGTCACGGACAGGGAGGTTCCCTACGAGCAGTACTTC.

The chain is built from TRBV7-2 and TRBJ1-5, with D possibly being TRBD1 (5 bases). Looked up from germline, CDR1 is SGHTA and CDR2 is FQGNSA. Trimming took 3 bases from V and 4 from J, leaving 13 bases between them. The CDR3 contains 15 residues. CDR3 loop: CASSFTVGVNQPQHF. CDR3 nucleotides: TGTGCCAGCAGCTTTACAGTGGGGGTTAATCAGCCCCAGCATTTT.

V usage is TRBV5-1 and J usage is TRBJ2-1; no firm D call. Trimming pared 4 bases from V and 4 bases from J, leaving 18 bases between. There are 16 residues in the CDR3. Germline V CDR1 and CDR2: SGHRS, YFSETQ. CDR3 amino acids: CASSPDPLVEYNEQFF. The CDR3 DNA sequence: TGCGCCAGCAGCCCGGACCCCCTGGTAGAATACAATGAGCAGTTCTTC.

V and J are TRBV19 and TRBJ2-7; D ambiguous. V was trimmed by 4 bases and J by 9 bases, leaving 10 bases between them. CDR1 is LNHDA and CDR2 is SQIVND in the germline V gene (reference sequence). CDR3 length: 11 residues. CDR3 loop: CASSTSSGQYF. The DNA for the CDR3 is TGTGCCAGTAGTACGTCCTCTGGGCAGTACTTC.

The gene calls are TRBV5-4 and TRBJ2-3; TRBD2 aligns across 13 bases. The germline V gene encodes CDR1 SGHNT and CDR2 YYREEE (reference sequence). CDR3 length: 17 residues. The ends lost 4 bases at V and 6 bases at J; junction bases unmatched: 11. Written as DNA, the CDR3 is TGTGCCAGCAGCCCCGGGACTAGCGGGGTCACAGGGGATACGCAGTATTTT. As protein: CASSPGTSGVTGDTQYF.